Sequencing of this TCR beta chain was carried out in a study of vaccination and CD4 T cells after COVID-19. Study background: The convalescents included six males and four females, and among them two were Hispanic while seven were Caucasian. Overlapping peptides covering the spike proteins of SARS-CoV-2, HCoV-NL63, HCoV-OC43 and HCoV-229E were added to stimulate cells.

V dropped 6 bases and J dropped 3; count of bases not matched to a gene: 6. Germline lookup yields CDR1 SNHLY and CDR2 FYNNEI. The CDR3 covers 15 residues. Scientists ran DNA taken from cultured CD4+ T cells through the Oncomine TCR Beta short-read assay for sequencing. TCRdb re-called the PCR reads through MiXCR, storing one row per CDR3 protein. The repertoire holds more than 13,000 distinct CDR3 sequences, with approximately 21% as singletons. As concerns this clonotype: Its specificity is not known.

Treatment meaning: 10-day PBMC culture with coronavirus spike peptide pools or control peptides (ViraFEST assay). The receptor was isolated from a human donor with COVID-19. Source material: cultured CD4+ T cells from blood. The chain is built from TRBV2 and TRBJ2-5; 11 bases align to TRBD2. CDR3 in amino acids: CASSRNSGGEETQYF. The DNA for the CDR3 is TGTGCCAGCAGCAGGAATAGCGGGGGGGAAGAGACCCAGTACTTC.